These T cell receptor beta chains were read from a single sample in a study of OX40 agonist ivuxolimab in advanced cancers. The table came from immunoSEQ multiplex PCR; TCRdb's copy has only in-frame clones and leaves some out. The data hold approximately 76,000 clones, with 92% observed a single time. Sequencing used CD4+ or CD8+ T cells sorted from blood, obtained in a trial of the OX40 agonist ivuxolimab. Receptor source: an adult with an advanced solid tumor such as melanoma, head and neck, liver or kidney cancer. CDR3s include the opening cysteine and the closing phenylalanine or tryptophan. Fields, in order: clone size, V gene, D gene, J gene, CDR3 DNA, CDR3 protein. A D gene is named only where the DNA matches it firmly. Where a row states a size, it is once, few, many or the class of an expanded clone; other rows omit it.

-	TRBV7-9	TRBD1	TRBJ2-7	TGTGCCAGCAGTAGGGACAGGGGGTGGGAGCAGTACTTC	CASSRDRGWEQYF
-	TRBV6-4	-	TRBJ2-1	TGTGCCAGCAGTGACTCGTTCGACAGGTCCTACAATGAGCAGTTCTTC	CASSDSFDRSYNEQFF
-	TRBV11-3	-	TRBJ2-2	TGTGCCAGCAGCCCCCGGGTCCACACCGGGGAGCTGTTTTTT	CASSPRVHTGELFF
-	TRBV6-5	TRBD1	TRBJ2-7	TGTGCCAGCAGTCCGGGACAGATCTTGTACGAGCAGTACTTC	CASSPGQILYEQYF
-	TRBV4-1	-	TRBJ2-7	TGCGCCAGCAGCCAAGAGTTCCGAGACGAGCAGTACTTC	CASSQEFRDEQYF
-	TRBV7-9	TRBD1	TRBJ2-3	TGTGCCAGCAGCACCATTGACAGGGTGACGGATACGCAGTATTTT	CASSTIDRVTDTQYF
-	TRBV13	-	TRBJ1-3	TGTGCCAGCGAGGACACTATGAAGAGCTCTGGAAACACCATATATTTT	CASEDTMKSSGNTIYF
few	TRBV14	TRBD1	TRBJ1-2	TGTGCCAGCAGTCAAGTACGGACAGGGGGCGAGTACTATGGCTACACCTTC	CASSQVRTGGEYYGYTF
few	TRBV10-1	TRBD1	TRBJ1-1	TGCGCCAGCAGTGACAGACTGGACAGGGACACTGAAGCTTTCTTT	CASSDRLDRDTEAFF
-	TRBV7-9	TRBD1	TRBJ1-5	TGTGCCAGCAGCCCCCCCGGGACAGACAATCAGCCCCAGCATTTT	CASSPPGTDNQPQHF
-	TRBV15	-	TRBJ2-4	TGTGCCACCAGCAGAGATCATAGAGGGGCCGGCATTCAGTACTTC	CATSRDHRGAGIQYF
few	TRBV6-6	-	TRBJ1-2	TGTGCCAGCAGTCATGGGAGTAACTATGGCTACACCTTC	CASSHGSNYGYTF
-	TRBV7-3	TRBD1	TRBJ1-2	TGTGCCAGCAGCCAACAGGGGGACTATGGCTACACCTTC	CASSQQGDYGYTF
-	TRBV7-6	-	TRBJ2-1	TGTGCCAGCAGCCCCGGGAAGGGGGGGACACCGTTCTTC	CASSPGKGGTPFF